A single sample is the source of the 29 T cell receptor beta chains below, sequenced in a study of beta chain features in type 1 diabetes (dated by TCRdb to about 2018). Receptor libraries were prepared by the immunoSEQ multiplex PCR assay. The entire amount of isolated RNA was reverse transcribed using the High Capacity cDNA Reverse Transcription Kit, so the sequenced TCRB transcripts were expressed ones. TCRdb retrieved this table from immuneACCESS and kept in-frame rearrangements only. Not all clones are present; in checked studies, unresolved V genes account for under half, and no reason is known for the remainder. The sample table shows 970,000 or so clones, and 15% to 20% are seen once. The ten largest clonotypes hold 0.02% to 0.025% of the sample. Sequenced input: naive CD4+ T cells from blood. What the cell subset or site label conveys for this sample: true naive CD4+ T cells. These receptors were obtained from a woman aged 18-35 years in good health.

This clone was seen a handful of times. V is TRBV20-1 and J is TRBJ2-7, with D unresolved. Germline V gene sequence: CDR1 DFQATT, CDR2 SNEGSKA (reference sequence). V lost 3 bases to trimming and J lost 6 bases, with 9 bases between them. This CDR3 comprises 11 residues. This CDR3 reads CSASATGEQYF. DNA for the CDR3: TGCAGTGCTAGCGCGACCGGCGAGCAGTACTTC.

Only a few counts were recorded for this clone. The chain joins TRBV5-1 to TRBJ1-1, with a tentative D call TRBD1 (5 bases). Per germline, CDR1 SGHRS and CDR2 YFSETQ. Trimming removed 4 bases at V and 0 bases at J, with 10 bases between. The CDR3 loop spans 14 amino acids. This CDR3 reads CASSHGTLNTEAFF. CDR3 sequence (DNA): TGCGCCAGCAGCCACGGGACCTTGAACACTGAAGCTTTCTTT.

This clone has only a few counts. This sequence joins TRBV7-9 and TRBJ2-2, with D unclear. There are 12 residues in the CDR3. The V end was cut by 5 bases, the J end by 6 bases, with 7 bases between. Per the germline V gene, CDR1 is SEHNR and CDR2 is FQNEAQ (reference sequence). The CDR3 here is CASSLSPGELFF. For the CDR3, the DNA is TGTGCCAGCAGCCTTAGCCCCGGGGAGCTGTTTTTT.

This clone was seen more than once but under ten times. Other DNA sequences within the sample encode an identical CDR3. The chain carries TRBV4-2 and TRBJ2-7, with TRBD1 identical over 8 bases. The V gene end was trimmed by 0 bases and the J gene end by 3 bases; junction bases not matched to a gene: 4. This CDR3 has 15 residues. The V gene's germline CDR1 is LGHNA and CDR2 YNFKEQ. CDR3 protein: CASSQDGDRGYEQYF. The CDR3 DNA follows: TGTGCCAGCAGCCAAGATGGAGACAGGGGCTACGAGCAGTACTTC.

The chain joins TRBV28 to TRBJ2-7; D is perhaps TRBD1 (6 bases). V dropped 5 bases and J dropped 3 bases, with 11 bases sitting between them. The germline CDR1 and CDR2 sequences are MDHEN and SYDVKM. The CDR3 is 13 residues long. CDR3 sequence (DNA): TGTGCCAGCAGTCCCGGACAGCTCTACGAGCAGTACTTC. Translated, it gives CASSPGQLYEQYF.

This clone was found a few times. This chain connects TRBV7-2 to TRBJ1-1; weak D call: TRBD1 (6 bases). V was trimmed by 5 bases and J by 1 base, leaving 23 bases between them. The CDR3 is 18 residues long. The germline V gene has CDR1 SGHTA and CDR2 FQGNSA. CDR3 in DNA: TGTGCCAGCAGCCCCTGGATAGACGCCGGGACATGGAACACTGAAGCTTTCTTT. Residues: CASSPWIDAGTWNTEAFF.

J is TRBJ2-1 and V is TRBV29-1, with D perhaps TRBD1 (6 bases). The germline V and J ends were trimmed by 1 base and 2 bases, with 15 bases remaining between them. Germline loops: CDR1 SQVTM, CDR2 ANQGSEA. The CDR3 consists of 16 residues. For the CDR3, the DNA is TGCAGCGTTGAAGGGGGGCACAGGGAACCCTACAATGAGCAGTTCTTC. Translation: CSVEGGHREPYNEQFF.

The chain links TRBV21-1 to TRBJ2-4. TRBV21-1 is termed a pseudogene. The CDR3 runs 10 residues. The CDR3 DNA is TGTGCCAGCGGTTCCCCCATTCAGTACTTC. This gives the protein CASGSPIQYF.

The rearrangement joins TRBV10-3 to TRBJ2-5; D gene unclear. The DNA end favors TRBJ2-7, so the J call may be wrong. Germline V CDR1 and CDR2: ENHRY, SYGVKD. CDR3 length: 12 amino acids. The CDR3 region is CAISESTYEQYF. In nucleotides, the CDR3 is TGTGCCATCAGTGAGTCTACCTACGAGCAGTACTTC.

This clone was observed a handful of times. V gene TRBV28 combines with J gene TRBJ2-7; 8 bases fit TRBD2. Germline CDR1 reads MDHEN; CDR2 reads SYDVKM. With 6 bases clipped from V and 1 base from J, the junction kept 2 bases outside the gene matches. The CDR3 sequence is 13 residues long. CDR3 amino acids: CASRKRESYEQYF. The DNA of the CDR3 is TGTGCCAGCAGAAAGCGGGAGTCCTACGAGCAGTACTTC.

The V gene is TRBV5-1, the J gene TRBJ1-3; D remains ambiguous. Looked up from germline, CDR1 is SGHRS and CDR2 is YFSETQ. V lost 0 bases, J lost 1 base, and 11 bases lay in between. The CDR3 runs 16 residues. CDR3 sequence: CASSLEHVQSGNTIYF. The CDR3 DNA is TGCGCCAGCAGCTTGGAACACGTACAATCTGGAAACACCATATATTTT.

This chain connects TRBV15 to TRBJ2-7; 9 bases match TRBD2. The germline CDR1 and CDR2 sequences are LNHNV and YYDKDF (reference sequence). The CDR3 runs to 18 residues. V shed 2 bases and J 2 bases; nucleotides not matched to a gene: 13. CDR3 bases: TGTGCCACCAGCAGACTTAGCGGGAGTACGCTTAGCACCTACGAGCAGTACTTC. This codes for CATSRLSGSTLSTYEQYF.

This chain joins TRBV5-6 and TRBJ1-5, with TRBD1 matching over 7 bases. Germline CDR1 reads SGHDT; CDR2 reads YYEEEE. V gave up 4 bases and J gave up 7 bases; unmatched junction bases: 8. The CDR3 runs to 14 residues. DNA for the CDR3: TGTGCCAGCAGCCGAACAGGGGTCGGCCAGCCCCAGCATTTT. This codes for CASSRTGVGQPQHF.

This clone was seen a few times. CDR3: CASSLRLAGAGINTGELFF. In nucleotides, the CDR3 is TGTGCCAGCAGCCTACGACTAGCGGGAGCGGGAATTAACACCGGGGAGCTGTTTTTT. The genes are TRBV4-2 and TRBJ2-2; 12 nucleotides match TRBD2. Trimming at V came to 4 bases and at J to 2 bases, leaving 11 bases not matched to a gene. The germline V gene encodes CDR1 LGHNA and CDR2 YNFKEQ. The CDR3 spans 19 residues.

The V call is TRBV25-1, the J call TRBJ2-7; 8 nucleotides agree with TRBD2. Germline values: CDR1 MGHDK, CDR2 SYGVNS. The CDR3 consists of 13 residues. This chain's CDR3 is CATGGGGHYEQYF. CDR3 sequence (DNA): TGTGCGACCGGGGGGGGCGGCCACTACGAGCAGTACTTC.

CDR3 in DNA: TGTGCCATCAGTGATTTTAGCGGGAGGGCCGGGGAGCTGTTTTTT. This sequence encodes CAISDFSGRAGELFF. The rearrangement joins TRBV10-3 to TRBJ2-2; TRBD2 matches 11 bases. Germline V gene lookup returns CDR1 ENHRY and CDR2 SYGVKD. This CDR3 is 15 amino acids long. J was trimmed by 6 bases and V by 3 bases; bases with no gene match: 3.

This clone has only a few counts. The rearrangement links TRBV28 to TRBJ2-1, with D hard to call. This CDR3 region has 15 residues. CDR1 and CDR2 from the germline V gene are MDHEN and SYDVKM. V lost 4 bases to trimming and J lost 0 bases, with 10 bases between them. The CDR3 protein is CASSSQRSSYNEQFF. The CDR3 DNA reads as TGTGCCAGCAGTTCCCAACGGAGCTCCTACAATGAGCAGTTCTTC.

This clone has just a few counts. The J gene is TRBJ1-1, the V gene TRBV5-6; D is undetermined. Trimming cost V 2 bases and J 5 bases, with 19 bases left between them. Per the germline V gene, CDR1 is SGHDT and CDR2 is YYEEEE. The CDR3 is 16 amino acids. CDR3 protein: CASSFLSPGKGTEAFF. In DNA, the CDR3 is TGTGCCAGCAGCTTCTTATCACCCGGTAAAGGGACTGAAGCTTTCTTT.

The J gene is TRBJ2-6, the V gene TRBV9, with D possibly TRBD2 on 5 matching bases. The CDR3 length is 16 residues. Germline-derived CDR1 and CDR2 are SGDLS and YYNGEE. V lost 2 bases, J lost 5 bases, and 14 bases lay in between. CDR3 in DNA: TGTGCCAGCAGCGTCGACTACCAAAGGTGGGCCAACGTCCTGACTTTC. It specifies CASSVDYQRWANVLTF.

This clone occurred a few times. DNA for the CDR3: TGTGCCAGCAGTTTAAGAGGGGGAGAGTTCTTC. This codes for CASSLRGGEFF. V usage is TRBV28 and J usage is TRBJ2-1; TRBD1 might be the D (6 bases). The CDR3 loop spans 11 amino acids. Germline V gene sequence: CDR1 MDHEN, CDR2 SYDVKM. Trimming pared 2 bases from V and 14 bases from J, leaving 10 bases between.

J is TRBJ2-1 and V is TRBV29-1; TRBD2 aligns across 8 bases. CDR3 length equals 13 residues. After removal of 7 bases from V and 0 bases from J, the junction contained 2 bases not matched to a gene. Germline lookup yields CDR1 SQVTM and CDR2 ANQGSEA. The CDR3 loop is CSAGTSSYNEQFF. The CDR3 DNA is TGCAGCGCCGGGACTAGCTCCTACAATGAGCAGTTCTTC.

This clone was counted a few times. This chain uses TRBV9 with TRBJ2-1; 11 bases fit TRBD2. Germline CDR1 SGDLS, CDR2 YYNGEE. CDR3 length: 16 amino acids. With 4 bases clipped from V and 6 bases from J, the junction kept 9 bases outside the gene matches. The CDR3 region is CASSPYGSGRANEQFF. DNA for the CDR3: TGTGCCAGCAGCCCATATGGTAGCGGGAGGGCCAATGAGCAGTTCTTC. Full variable domain (rest looked up from reference TRBV9 and TRBJ2-1): DSGVTQTPKHLITATGQRVTLRCSPRSGDLSVYWYQQSLDQGLQFLIQYYNGEERAKGNILERFSAQQFPDLHSELNLSSLELGDSALYFCASSPYGSGRANEQFFGPGTRLTVL.

This clone was seen only a few times. This rearrangement joins TRBV18 to TRBJ2-7; D is undetermined. CDR1 KGHSH and CDR2 LQKENI come from the germline V gene. The length of the CDR3 is 15 residues. Trimming removed 2 bases at V and 3 bases at J, with 14 bases between. DNA for the CDR3: TGTGCCAGCTCACCAGCACCAAACCCGGGCTACGAGCAGTACTTC. Translating gives CASSPAPNPGYEQYF.

This clone was seen a few times. CDR3 bases: TGTGCCAGCAGCCGGGCTAGCGGAACCACCGGGGAGCTGTTTTTT. It is translated as CASSRASGTTGELFF. V usage is TRBV14 and J usage is TRBJ2-2, with 7 positions matching TRBD2. The V segment lost 4 bases and the J segment 4 bases; nucleotides outside the gene matches: 6. The CDR3 covers 15 residues. CDR1 is SGHDN and CDR2 is FVKESK in the germline V gene.

The chain uses TRBV15 and TRBJ2-3; maybe TRBD1 (5 bases). Germline-derived CDR1 and CDR2 are LNHNV and YYDKDF (reference sequence). This CDR3 comprises 16 residues. Trimming stripped 1 base from V and 2 bases from J, with 13 bases between. This CDR3 is CATSRGLGQYTDTQYF. The CDR3 DNA is TGTGCCACCAGCAGAGGACTCGGACAATACACAGATACGCAGTATTTT.

This clone was seen more than once but under ten times. The chain couples TRBV7-2 to TRBJ2-5, with D perhaps matching TRBD1 (5 bases). The CDR3 loop spans 12 amino acids. CDR1 and CDR2 (germline): SGHTA, FQGNSA. Trimming took off 8 bases at V and 11 bases at J, with 18 bases between the two ends. CDR3 protein: CASRPGHGEQYF. In nucleotides, the CDR3 is TGTGCCAGCCGGCCAGGACATGGAGAGCAGTACTTC.

This CDR3 is CASSLTGGTSDTQYF. DNA for the CDR3: TGTGCCAGCAGCTTAACTGGCGGGACCTCAGATACGCAGTATTTT. V is TRBV11-2 and J is TRBJ2-3; TRBD2 might be the D (6 bases). Germline V gives CDR1 SGHAT, CDR2 FQNNGV. V gave up 2 bases and J gave up 4 bases, with 13 bases separating them. The CDR3 extends over 15 amino acids.

This clone was counted only a few times. The chain is built from TRBV5-6 and TRBJ2-7, with D possibly matching TRBD2 (6 bases). Trimming took 6 bases from V and 4 from J, leaving 17 bases between them. Germline V gene data show CDR1 as SGHDT and CDR2 as YYEEEE. This CDR3 is 14 amino acids long. DNA of the CDR3: TGTGCCAGCACCAATGGGAGGTCCGGGTACGAGCAGTACTTC. Residues: CASTNGRSGYEQYF.

This sequence joins TRBV27 and TRBJ2-2; D perhaps matches TRBD2 (6 bases). Between the trimmed V and J ends, which lost 1 base and 4 bases, there was a span of 10 bases. The CDR3 is made up of 15 amino acids. Germline loops: CDR1 MNHEY, CDR2 SMNVEV (reference sequence). The CDR3 region has the DNA TGTGCCAGCAGTTTATTGCGCGGGGTCACCGGGGAGCTGTTTTTT. It codes for CASSLLRGVTGELFF.